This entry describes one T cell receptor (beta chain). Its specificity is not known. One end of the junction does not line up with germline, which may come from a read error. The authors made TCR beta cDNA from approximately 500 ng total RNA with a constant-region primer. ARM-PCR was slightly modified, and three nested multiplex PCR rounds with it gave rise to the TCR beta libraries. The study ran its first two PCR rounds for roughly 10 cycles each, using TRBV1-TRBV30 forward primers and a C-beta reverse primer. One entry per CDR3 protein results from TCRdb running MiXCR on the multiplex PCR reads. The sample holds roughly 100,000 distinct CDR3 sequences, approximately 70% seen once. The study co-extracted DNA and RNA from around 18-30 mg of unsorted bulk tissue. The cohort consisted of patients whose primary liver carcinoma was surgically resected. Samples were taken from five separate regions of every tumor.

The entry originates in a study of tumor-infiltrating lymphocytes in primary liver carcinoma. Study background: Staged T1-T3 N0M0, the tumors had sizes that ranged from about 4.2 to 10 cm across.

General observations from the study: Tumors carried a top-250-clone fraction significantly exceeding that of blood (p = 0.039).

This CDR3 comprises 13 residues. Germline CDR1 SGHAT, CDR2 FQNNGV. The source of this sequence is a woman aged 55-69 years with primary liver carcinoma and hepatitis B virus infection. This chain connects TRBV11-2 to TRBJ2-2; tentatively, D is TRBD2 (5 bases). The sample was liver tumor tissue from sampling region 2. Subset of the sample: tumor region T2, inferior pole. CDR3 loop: CVSSHGNTGDLSF. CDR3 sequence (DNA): TGTGTCAGCAGCCATGGCAACACCGGGGATCTGTCTTTT.